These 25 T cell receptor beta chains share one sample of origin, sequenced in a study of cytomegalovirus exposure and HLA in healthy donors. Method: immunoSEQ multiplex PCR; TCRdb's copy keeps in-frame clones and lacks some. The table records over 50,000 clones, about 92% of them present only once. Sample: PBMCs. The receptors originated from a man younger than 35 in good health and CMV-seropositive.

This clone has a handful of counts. The CDR3 reads CSVETSLAGPTDTQYF. The CDR3 DNA reads as TGCAGCGTAGAAACTTCACTAGCGGGGCCAACAGATACGCAGTATTTT. The chain links TRBV29-1 to TRBJ2-3, with 10 bases aligning to TRBD2. J gave up 3 bases and V 6 bases, and 12 bases lay outside the gene matches. The CDR3 extends over 16 amino acids. Per germline, CDR1 SQVTM and CDR2 ANQGSEA.

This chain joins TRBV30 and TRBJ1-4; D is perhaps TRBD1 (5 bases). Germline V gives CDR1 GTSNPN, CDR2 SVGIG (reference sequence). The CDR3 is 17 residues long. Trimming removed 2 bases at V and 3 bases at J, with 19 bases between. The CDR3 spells CAWSPYSWGTPNEKLFF. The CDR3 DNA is TGTGCCTGGAGTCCCTATTCGTGGGGCACACCTAATGAAAAACTGTTTTTT.

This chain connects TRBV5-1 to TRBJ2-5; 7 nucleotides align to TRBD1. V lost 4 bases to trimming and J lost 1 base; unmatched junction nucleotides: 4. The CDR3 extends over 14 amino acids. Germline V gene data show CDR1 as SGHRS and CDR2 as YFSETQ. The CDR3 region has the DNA TGCGCCAGCAGCGCGACAGGGCCCCAAGAGACCCAGTACTTC. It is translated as CASSATGPQETQYF.

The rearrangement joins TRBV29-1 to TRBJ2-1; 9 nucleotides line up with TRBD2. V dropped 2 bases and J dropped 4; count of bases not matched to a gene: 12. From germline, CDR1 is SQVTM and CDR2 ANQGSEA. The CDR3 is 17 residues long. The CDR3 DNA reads TGCAGCGTTGAATTTGGGCTAGCGGGACCCCAATACAATGAGCAGTTCTTC. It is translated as CSVEFGLAGPQYNEQFF.

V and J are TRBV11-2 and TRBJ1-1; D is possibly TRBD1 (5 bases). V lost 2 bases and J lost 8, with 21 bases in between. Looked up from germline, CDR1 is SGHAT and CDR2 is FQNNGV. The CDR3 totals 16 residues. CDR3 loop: CASSLTVVLHRMEAFF. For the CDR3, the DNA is TGTGCCAGCAGCTTAACGGTGGTGTTACACAGGATGGAAGCTTTCTTT.

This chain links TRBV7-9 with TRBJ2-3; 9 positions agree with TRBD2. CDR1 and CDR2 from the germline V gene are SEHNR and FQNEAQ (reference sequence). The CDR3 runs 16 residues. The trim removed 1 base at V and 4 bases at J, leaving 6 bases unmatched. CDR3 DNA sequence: TGTGCCAGCAGCTTAGAAGGCGGGAGGGCGGCAGATACGCAGTATTTT. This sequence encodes CASSLEGGRAADTQYF.

CDR3 loop: CASSRGRTGELFF. The CDR3 region has the DNA TGTGCCAGCAGCCGCGGGAGGACCGGGGAGCTGTTTTTT. The chain links TRBV11-2 to TRBJ2-2; 8 nucleotides agree with TRBD2. Germline CDR1 SGHAT, CDR2 FQNNGV. The CDR3 covers 13 residues. Unmatched junction bases numbered 1, after V lost 5 bases and J lost 5 bases.

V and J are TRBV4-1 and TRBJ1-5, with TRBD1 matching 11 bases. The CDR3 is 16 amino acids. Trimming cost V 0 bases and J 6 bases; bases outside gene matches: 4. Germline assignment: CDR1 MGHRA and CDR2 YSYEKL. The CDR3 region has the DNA TGCGCCAGCAGCCAAGAGGGGGACAGGGGGAGTCAGCCCCAGCATTTT. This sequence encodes CASSQEGDRGSQPQHF.

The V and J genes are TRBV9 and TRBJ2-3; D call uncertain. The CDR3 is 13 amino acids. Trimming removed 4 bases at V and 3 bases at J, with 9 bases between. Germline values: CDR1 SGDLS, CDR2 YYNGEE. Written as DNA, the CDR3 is TGTGCCAGCAGCCCCCTGCAGACAGATACGCAGTATTTT. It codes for CASSPLQTDTQYF. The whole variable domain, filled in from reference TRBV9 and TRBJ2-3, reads DSGVTQTPKHLITATGQRVTLRCSPRSGDLSVYWYQQSLDQGLQFLIQYYNGEERAKGNILERFSAQQFPDLHSELNLSSLELGDSALYFCASSPLQTDTQYFGPGTRLTVL.

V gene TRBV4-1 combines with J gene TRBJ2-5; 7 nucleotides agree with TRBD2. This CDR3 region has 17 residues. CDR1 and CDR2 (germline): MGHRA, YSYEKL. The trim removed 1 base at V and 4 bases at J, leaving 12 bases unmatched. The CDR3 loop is CASSQVVGGLGGETQYF. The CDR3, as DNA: TGCGCCAGCAGCCAAGTGGTGGGAGGGCTAGGAGGAGAGACCCAGTACTTC.

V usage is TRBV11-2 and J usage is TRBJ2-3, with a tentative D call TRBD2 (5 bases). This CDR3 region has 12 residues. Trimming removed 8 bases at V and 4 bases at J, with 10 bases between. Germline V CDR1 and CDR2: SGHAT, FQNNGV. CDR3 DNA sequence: TGTGCCAGCGGGAGCGGCGCAGATACGCAGTATTTT. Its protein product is CASGSGADTQYF.

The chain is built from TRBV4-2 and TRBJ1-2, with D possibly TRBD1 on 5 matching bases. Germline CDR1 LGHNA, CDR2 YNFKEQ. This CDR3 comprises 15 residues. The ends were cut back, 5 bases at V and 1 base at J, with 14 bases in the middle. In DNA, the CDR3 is TGTGCCAGCAGCTCCCGGGACTCTTATAACTATGGCTACACCTTC. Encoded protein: CASSSRDSYNYGYTF.

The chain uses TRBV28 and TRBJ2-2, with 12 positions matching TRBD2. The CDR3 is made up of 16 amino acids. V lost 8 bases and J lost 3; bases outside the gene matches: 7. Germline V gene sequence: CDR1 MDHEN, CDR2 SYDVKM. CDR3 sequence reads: CASEWTSGMHTGELFF. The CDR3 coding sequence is TGTGCCAGCGAATGGACTAGCGGGATGCACACCGGGGAGCTGTTTTTT. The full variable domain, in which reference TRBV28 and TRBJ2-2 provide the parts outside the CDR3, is DVKVTQSSRYLVKRTGEKVFLECVQDMDHENMFWYRQDPGLGLRLIYFSYDVKMKEKGDIPEGYSVSREKKERFSLILESASTNQTSMYLCASEWTSGMHTGELFFGEGSRLTVL.

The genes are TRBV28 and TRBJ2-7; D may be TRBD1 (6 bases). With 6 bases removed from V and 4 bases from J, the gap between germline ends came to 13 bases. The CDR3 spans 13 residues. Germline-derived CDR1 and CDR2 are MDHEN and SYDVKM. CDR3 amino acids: CASSMTRGYEQYF. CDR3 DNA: TGTGCCAGCAGCATGACCAGGGGTTACGAGCAGTACTTC.

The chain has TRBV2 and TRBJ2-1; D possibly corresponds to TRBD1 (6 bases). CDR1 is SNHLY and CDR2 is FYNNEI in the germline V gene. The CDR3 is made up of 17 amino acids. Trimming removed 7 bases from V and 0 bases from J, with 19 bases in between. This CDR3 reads CASIRSRTGSSYNEQFF. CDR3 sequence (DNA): TGTGCCAGCATCCGATCAAGAACAGGGAGCTCCTACAATGAGCAGTTCTTC.

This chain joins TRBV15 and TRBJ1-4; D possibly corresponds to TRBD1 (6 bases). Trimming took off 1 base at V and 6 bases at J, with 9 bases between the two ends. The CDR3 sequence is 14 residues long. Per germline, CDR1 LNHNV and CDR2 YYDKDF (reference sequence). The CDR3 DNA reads TGTGCCACCAGCAGAGTCGGGGGGCATGAAAAACTGTTTTTT. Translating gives CATSRVGGHEKLFF.

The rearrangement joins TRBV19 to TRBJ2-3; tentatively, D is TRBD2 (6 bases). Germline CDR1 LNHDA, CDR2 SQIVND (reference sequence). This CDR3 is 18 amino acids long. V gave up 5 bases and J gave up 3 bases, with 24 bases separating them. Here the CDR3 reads CASSPLREPPGVTDTQYF. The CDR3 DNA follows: TGTGCCAGTAGTCCACTCCGGGAACCACCGGGGGTAACAGATACGCAGTATTTT.

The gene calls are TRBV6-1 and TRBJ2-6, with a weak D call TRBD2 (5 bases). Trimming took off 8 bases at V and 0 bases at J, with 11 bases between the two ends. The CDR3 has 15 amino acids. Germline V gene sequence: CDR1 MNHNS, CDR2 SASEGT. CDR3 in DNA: TGTGCCAGCGGAATGACTAACTCTGGGGCCAACGTCCTGACTTTC. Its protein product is CASGMTNSGANVLTF.

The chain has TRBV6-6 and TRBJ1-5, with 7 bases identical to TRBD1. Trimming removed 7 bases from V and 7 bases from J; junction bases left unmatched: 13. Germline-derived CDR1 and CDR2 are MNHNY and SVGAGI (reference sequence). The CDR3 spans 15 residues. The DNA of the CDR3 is TGTGCCAGCACCCAGAACAAGGGGGCGAGGCAGCCCCAGCATTTT. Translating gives CASTQNKGARQPQHF.

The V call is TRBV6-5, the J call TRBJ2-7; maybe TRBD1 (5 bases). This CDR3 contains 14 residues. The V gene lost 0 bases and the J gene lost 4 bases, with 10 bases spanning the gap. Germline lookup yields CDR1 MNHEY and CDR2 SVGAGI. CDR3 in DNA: TGTGCCAGCAGTTACTCGAACCAGGGATACGAGCAGTACTTC. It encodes CASSYSNQGYEQYF.

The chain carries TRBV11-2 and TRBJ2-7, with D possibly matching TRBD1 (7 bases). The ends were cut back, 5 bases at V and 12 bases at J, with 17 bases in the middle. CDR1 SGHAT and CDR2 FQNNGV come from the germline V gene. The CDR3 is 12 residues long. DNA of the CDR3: TGTGCCAGCAGCGTACCCAGGGGGGTTCTGTACTTC. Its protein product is CASSVPRGVLYF.

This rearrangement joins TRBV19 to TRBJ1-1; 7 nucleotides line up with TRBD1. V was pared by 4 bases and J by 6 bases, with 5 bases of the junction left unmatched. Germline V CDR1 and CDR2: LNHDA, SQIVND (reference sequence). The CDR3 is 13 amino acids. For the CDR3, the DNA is TGTGCCAGTAGTACCCGAGGGGGCGCTGAAGCTTTCTTT. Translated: CASSTRGGAEAFF.

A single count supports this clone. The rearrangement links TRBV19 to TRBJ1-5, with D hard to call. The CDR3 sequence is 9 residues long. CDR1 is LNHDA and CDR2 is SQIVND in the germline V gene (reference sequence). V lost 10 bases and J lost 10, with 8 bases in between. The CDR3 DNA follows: TGTGCCACAGGCCACCCCCAGCATTTT. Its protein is CATGHPQHF.

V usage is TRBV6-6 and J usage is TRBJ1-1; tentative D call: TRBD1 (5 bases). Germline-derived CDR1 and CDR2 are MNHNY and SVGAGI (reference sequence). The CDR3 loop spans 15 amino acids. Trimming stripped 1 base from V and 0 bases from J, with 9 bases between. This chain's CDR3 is CASSYFGGMNTEAFF. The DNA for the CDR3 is TGTGCCAGCAGTTACTTCGGGGGTATGAACACTGAAGCTTTCTTT.

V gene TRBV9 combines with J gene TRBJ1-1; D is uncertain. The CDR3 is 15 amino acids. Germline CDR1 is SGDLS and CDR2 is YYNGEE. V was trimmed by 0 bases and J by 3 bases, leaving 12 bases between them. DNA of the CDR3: TGTGCCAGCAGCGTAGGGCACAAACAAGACACTGAAGCTTTCTTT. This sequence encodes CASSVGHKQDTEAFF.